This T cell receptor (beta chain) is from a study of vaccination effects on CD4 cells after COVID-19. The study's findings and limits: Convalescent patients were few in the study, and early post-infection timepoints were absent. The study found that post-vaccine spike-reactive clones in convalescents were mainly new vaccine-induced clones.

With the ViraFEST assay, the study expanded antigen-specific CD4+ T cells using viral peptide pools, then sequenced them. Isolating CD4+ T cells followed more than 9 days of culture. The person acquired a PCR-confirmed SARS-CoV-2 infection between March and December 2020. Every well got some 1.8 million PBMC, which were grown with around 10 IU/ml IL-2 and around 10 ug/ml peptides. IL-2 medium was substituted for half the medium on days 3 and 7. Clones were read by immunoSEQ multiplex PCR, and TCRdb kept only the in-frame ones, dropping some. This table has under 60,000 clones, about 77% appearing once. Trimming took 4 bases from V and 3 from J; bases not matched to a gene: 5. Germline V gene data show CDR1 as KGHDR and CDR2 as SFDVKD. The CDR3 is 15 amino acids. On this clone: As yet, its antigen is unknown.

The chain is built from TRBV24-1 and TRBJ2-7, with TRBD2 identical over 10 bases. This specimen was CD4+ T cells from PBMCs cultured with HIV peptides, taken before COVID-19 vaccination. Subset defined: HIV-1 Nef peptide pool negative control/reference culture. The source of this sequence is a human donor who had a prior SARS-CoV-2 infection. CDR3 sequence: CATSDGLAEVYEQYF. CDR3 in DNA: TGTGCCACCAGTGACGGACTAGCGGAGGTCTACGAGCAGTACTTC.